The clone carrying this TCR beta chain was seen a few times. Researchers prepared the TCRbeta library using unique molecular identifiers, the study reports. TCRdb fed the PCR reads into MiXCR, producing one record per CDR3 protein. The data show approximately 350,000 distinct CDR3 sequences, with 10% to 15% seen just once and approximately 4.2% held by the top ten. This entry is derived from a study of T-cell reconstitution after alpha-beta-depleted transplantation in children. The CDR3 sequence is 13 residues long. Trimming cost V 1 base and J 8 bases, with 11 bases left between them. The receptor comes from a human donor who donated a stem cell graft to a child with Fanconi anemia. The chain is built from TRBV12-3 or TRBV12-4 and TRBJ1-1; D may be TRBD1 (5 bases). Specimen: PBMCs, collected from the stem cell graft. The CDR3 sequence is CASSLGVGQEAFF. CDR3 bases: TGTGCCAGCAGTTTAGGTGTAGGACAAGAAGCTTTCTTT.